The 9 T cell receptor beta chains given below trace back to one sample, sequenced in a study of vaccination and CD4 T cells after COVID-19. These TCRs' antigens remain unknown. The treatment denotes: roughly ten-day PBMC culture with coronavirus spike peptide pools or control peptides (ViraFEST assay). Harvesting of the unexposed donor's CD4+ T cells predated the COVID-19 pandemic (2011-2018). Cultured CD4+ T cells had their DNA profiled by the Oncomine TCR Beta short-read assay. MiXCR was run by TCRdb on the PCR reads, yielding one entry per CDR3 protein. The data hold some 6,000 distinct CDR3 sequences, with 27% observed a single time. The sample comprised CD4+ T cells from blood, cultured in vitro. The receptors here all came from a human donor in good health.

The chain has TRBV19 and TRBJ1-5; no clear D gene. Germline lookup yields CDR1 LNHDA and CDR2 SQIVND (reference sequence). The CDR3 contains 16 residues. Trimming stripped 5 bases from V and 0 bases from J, with 14 bases between. Written as DNA, the CDR3 is TGTGCCAGTAGTGTCACGGTTGGCTATAGCAATCAGCCCCAGCATTTT. Its protein product is CASSVTVGYSNQPQHF.

J is TRBJ1-5 and V is TRBV18; D is uncertain. The germline gives CDR1 KGHSH, CDR2 LQKENI. V was trimmed by 3 bases and J by 6 bases, leaving 15 bases between them. The CDR3 has 15 amino acids. The CDR3 is CASSPRDGAAQPQHF. The CDR3 nucleotides are TGTGCCAGCTCACCTCGTGACGGTGCCGCTCAGCCCCAGCATTTT.

This clonotype was detected a few times. The chain uses TRBV27 and TRBJ2-7; 8 bases align to TRBD1. Germline CDR1 is MNHEY and CDR2 is SMNVEV (reference sequence). V shed 6 bases, J shed 5 bases, and the junction held 12 bases outside the gene matches. The CDR3 contains 15 residues. Here the CDR3 reads CASSGTTRGRDEQYF. CDR3 coding DNA: TGTGCCAGCAGCGGTACGACCAGGGGGCGCGACGAGCAGTACTTC.

This clonotype appeared a few times. An end of the junction does not agree with germline; a read error may underlie this. The V gene is TRBV6-1, the J gene TRBJ2-7; no firm D call. This CDR3 comprises 15 residues. CDR1 MNHNS and CDR2 SASEGT come from the germline V gene. As DNA, the CDR3 is TGTGCCAGCGATGCTAGGACGGCGTTCTCCGACGAGCAGTACTTC. Protein sequence: CASDARTAFSDEQYF.

The rearrangement joins TRBV18 to TRBJ1-1; 8 bases are shared with TRBD1. From germline, CDR1 is KGHSH and CDR2 LQKENI. The V segment lost 6 bases and the J segment 5 bases; nucleotides outside the gene matches: 11. The CDR3 is 15 amino acids. The CDR3 spells CASSQTGAEGTEAFF. CDR3 nucleotides: TGTGCCAGCTCCCAGACAGGGGCCGAGGGGACTGAAGCTTTCTTT.

The V gene is TRBV6-4, the J gene TRBJ2-1; 8 bases agree with TRBD2. Unmatched junction bases numbered 11, after V lost 8 bases and J lost 8 bases. In germline, CDR1 is MRHNA, CDR2 SNTAGT. The CDR3 covers 14 residues. The CDR3 region has the DNA TGTGCCAGCTCTTTAGCGGGACCCTGGGATGAGCAGTTCTTC. This translates into CASSLAGPWDEQFF.

In its sample, this clonotype was seen a few times. The V gene is TRBV27, the J gene TRBJ2-7, with D hard to call. V gave up 2 bases and J gave up 0 bases, with 11 bases separating them. CDR3 size: 15 residues. Germline V gene data show CDR1 as MNHEY and CDR2 as SMNVEV (reference sequence). CDR3 protein: CASSLRIAGSYEQYF. In DNA, the CDR3 is TGTGCCAGCAGTTTACGAATTGCCGGCTCCTACGAGCAGTACTTC.

The chain is built from TRBV19 and TRBJ1-6, with D possibly being TRBD1 (6 bases). This CDR3 is built from 13 residues. Trimming took 8 bases from V and 7 from J, leaving 12 bases between them. The germline V gene encodes CDR1 LNHDA and CDR2 SQIVND (reference sequence). The CDR3 region has the DNA TGTGCCAGTGCCACCGGGACAAATTCACCCCTCCACTTT. Residues: CASATGTNSPLHF.

By sample share, this clonotype is medium-sized. The rearrangement links TRBV7-2 to TRBJ1-5; possibly TRBD1 for D (6 bases). Germline CDR1 and CDR2: SGHTA and FQGNSA. This CDR3 contains 15 residues. Trimming took 4 bases from V and 9 from J, leaving 19 bases between them. CDR3 residues: CASSYRRDTSSPQHF. The CDR3 DNA reads TGTGCCAGCAGCTACCGACGGGACACCTCCTCGCCCCAGCATTTT.